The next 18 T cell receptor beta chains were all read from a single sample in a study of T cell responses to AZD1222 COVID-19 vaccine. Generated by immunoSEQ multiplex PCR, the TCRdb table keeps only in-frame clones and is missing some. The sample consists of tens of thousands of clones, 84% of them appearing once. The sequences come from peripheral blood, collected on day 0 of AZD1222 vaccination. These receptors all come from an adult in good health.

CDR3 DNA sequence: TGCGCCAGCAGCTTGTTACCCTCGGATACGCAGTATTTT. It specifies CASSLLPSDTQYF. The V gene is TRBV5-1, the J gene TRBJ2-3; D gene unclear. Germline values: CDR1 SGHRS, CDR2 YFSETQ. V dropped 1 base and J dropped 6 bases, with 9 bases sitting between them. The CDR3 covers 13 residues.

The CDR3 loop reads CASSSSRVGGGLYSGELFF. The CDR3 bases are TGTGCCAGTAGTTCCTCCCGGGTCGGGGGAGGACTCTATAGCGGGGAGCTGTTTTTT. The chain carries TRBV19 and TRBJ2-2; D may be TRBD2 (6 bases). V was trimmed by 5 bases and J by 7 bases, leaving 29 bases between them. CDR3 size: 19 residues. Germline V gene sequence: CDR1 LNHDA, CDR2 SQIVND (reference sequence).

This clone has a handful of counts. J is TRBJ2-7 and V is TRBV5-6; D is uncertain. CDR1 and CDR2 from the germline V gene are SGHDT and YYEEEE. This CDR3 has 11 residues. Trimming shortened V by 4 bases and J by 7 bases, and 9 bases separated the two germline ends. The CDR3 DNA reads TGTGCCAGCAGCCGGTTCTGGGAGCAGTACTTC. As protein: CASSRFWEQYF.

CDR3 amino acids: CASRPGWTGGNNEQFF. The CDR3 DNA follows: TGTGCCAGCAGGCCTGGATGGACAGGGGGGAATAATGAGCAGTTCTTC. This chain links TRBV27 with TRBJ2-1, with 10 bases that match TRBD1. The J segment lost 7 bases and the V segment lost 6 bases, leaving 12 bases of the junction unmatched. The CDR3 sequence is 16 residues long. CDR1 and CDR2 from the germline V gene are MNHEY and SMNVEV (reference sequence).

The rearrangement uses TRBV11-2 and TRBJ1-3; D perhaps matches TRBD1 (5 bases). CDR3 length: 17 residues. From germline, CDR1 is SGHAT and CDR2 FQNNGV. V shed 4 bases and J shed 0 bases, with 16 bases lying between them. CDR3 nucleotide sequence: TGTGCCAGCAGCTCTTTACAGGCTCCAACCTCTGGAAACACCATATATTTT. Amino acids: CASSSLQAPTSGNTIYF.

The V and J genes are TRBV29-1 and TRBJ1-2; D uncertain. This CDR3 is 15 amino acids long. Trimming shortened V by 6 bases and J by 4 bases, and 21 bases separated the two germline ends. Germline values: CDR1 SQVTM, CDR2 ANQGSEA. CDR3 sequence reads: CSVLTATRRAYGYTF. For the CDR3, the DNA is TGCAGCGTCCTCACGGCCACCCGCCGCGCCTATGGCTACACCTTC.

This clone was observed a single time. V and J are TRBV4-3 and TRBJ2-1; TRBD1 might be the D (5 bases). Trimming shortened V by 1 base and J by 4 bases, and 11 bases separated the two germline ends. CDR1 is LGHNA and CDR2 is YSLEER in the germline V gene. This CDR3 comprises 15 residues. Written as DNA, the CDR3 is TGCGCCAGCAGCCAAGCCACAGGATTTTACAATGAGCAGTTCTTC. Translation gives CASSQATGFYNEQFF.

CDR3 residues: CASSQVTDTEAFF. The CDR3 nucleotides are TGTGCCAGCAGCCAAGTGACGGACACTGAAGCTTTCTTT. The V gene is TRBV4-2, the J gene TRBJ1-1; D is unresolved. Germline V gene lookup returns CDR1 LGHNA and CDR2 YNFKEQ. CDR3 length: 13 amino acids. V was cut by 1 base and J by 3 bases, with 6 bases left in between.

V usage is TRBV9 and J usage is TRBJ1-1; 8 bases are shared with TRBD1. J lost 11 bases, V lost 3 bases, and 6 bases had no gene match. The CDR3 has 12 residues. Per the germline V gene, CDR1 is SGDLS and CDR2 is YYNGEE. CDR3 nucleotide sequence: TGTGCCAGCAGCGGAAACAGGGGGAGGGCTTTCTTT. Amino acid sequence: CASSGNRGRAFF.

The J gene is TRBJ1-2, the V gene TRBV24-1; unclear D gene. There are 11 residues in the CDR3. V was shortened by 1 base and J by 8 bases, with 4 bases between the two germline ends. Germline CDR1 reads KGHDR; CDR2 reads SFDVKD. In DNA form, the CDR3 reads TGTGCCACCAGTGATTTTGGGGGCTACACCTTC. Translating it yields CATSDFGGYTF.

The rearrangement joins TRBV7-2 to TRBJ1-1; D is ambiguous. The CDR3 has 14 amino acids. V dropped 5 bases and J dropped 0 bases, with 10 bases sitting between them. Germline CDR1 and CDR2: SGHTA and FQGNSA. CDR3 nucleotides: TGTGCCAGCAGCCAATTAACAGTGAACACTGAAGCTTTCTTT. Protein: CASSQLTVNTEAFF.

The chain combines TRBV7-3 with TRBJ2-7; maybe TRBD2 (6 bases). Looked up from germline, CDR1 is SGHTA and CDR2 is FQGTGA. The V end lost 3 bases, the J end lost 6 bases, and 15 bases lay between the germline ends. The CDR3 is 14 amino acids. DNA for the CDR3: TGTGCCAGCAGCTTCGGGGGTAGCTCCGGCGAGCAGTACTTC. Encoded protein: CASSFGGSSGEQYF.

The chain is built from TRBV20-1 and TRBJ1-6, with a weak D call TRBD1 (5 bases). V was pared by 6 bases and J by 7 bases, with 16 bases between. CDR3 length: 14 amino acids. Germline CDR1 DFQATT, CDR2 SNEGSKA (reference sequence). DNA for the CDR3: TGCAGTGCCAGTCCGGGACGGATGAATTCACCCCTCCACTTT. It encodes CSASPGRMNSPLHF.

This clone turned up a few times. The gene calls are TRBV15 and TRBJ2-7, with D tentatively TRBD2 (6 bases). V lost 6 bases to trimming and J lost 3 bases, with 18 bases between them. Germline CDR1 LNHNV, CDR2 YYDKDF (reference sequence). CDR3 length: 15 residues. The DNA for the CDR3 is TGTGCCACCAGGAATGGCGGGAACCTCAACTACGAGCAGTACTTC. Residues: CATRNGGNLNYEQYF.

The CDR3 nucleotides read TGTGCCAGCAGCTCCAATACAGGGGCGGGGACTGAAGCTTTCTTT. This sequence encodes CASSSNTGAGTEAFF. This chain links TRBV7-9 with TRBJ1-1, with 7 bases fitting TRBD1. With 4 bases clipped from V and 5 bases from J, the junction kept 10 bases outside the gene matches. Per germline, CDR1 SEHNR and CDR2 FQNEAQ (reference sequence). The CDR3 contains 15 residues.

CDR3 amino acids: CVGSDGYYNEQFF. CDR3 DNA: TGCGTGGGGTCGGACGGATACTACAATGAGCAGTTCTTC. The rearrangement joins TRBV29-1 to TRBJ2-1; D uncertain. CDR1 and CDR2 (germline): SQVTM, ANQGSEA. The CDR3 has 13 residues.

CDR3: CASSRTGQDYGYTF. CDR3 bases: TGTGCCAGCAGTAGGACAGGGCAAGACTATGGCTACACCTTC. This chain joins TRBV2 and TRBJ1-2, with 8 bases identical to TRBD1. Germline V gene data show CDR1 as SNHLY and CDR2 as FYNNEI. J was trimmed by 3 bases and V by 5 bases; bases with no gene match: 5. The CDR3 runs to 14 residues.

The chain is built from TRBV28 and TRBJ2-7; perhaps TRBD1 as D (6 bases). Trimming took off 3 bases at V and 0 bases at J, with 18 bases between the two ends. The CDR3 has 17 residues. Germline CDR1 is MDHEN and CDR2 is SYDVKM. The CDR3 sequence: CASSFYLGQTGSYEQYF. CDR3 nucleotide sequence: TGTGCCAGCAGTTTTTATCTTGGACAGACTGGCTCCTACGAGCAGTACTTC.